At least ten counts were recorded for the clone carrying this T cell receptor (beta chain). No antigen is known for it. This entry comes from a study of T cell repertoires in cytomegalovirus infection. Findings and limits, study-wide: Clonotype analysis showed dominance of the ex vivo response by HLA-C-restricted CMV-specific TCR beta clonotypes.

MiXCR, applied by TCRdb to the reads, yields one record per CDR3 protein. Among roughly 150,000 distinct CDR3 sequences listed, 20% to 25% were seen once. The CDR3 has 15 residues. V gave up 3 bases and J gave up 1 base; unmatched junction bases: 2. Per germline, CDR1 LNHDA and CDR2 SQIVND (reference sequence). The chain couples TRBV19 to TRBJ2-1; TRBD2 agrees at 8 bases. The sample consisted of PBMCs. This receptor was identified in a human donor in good health (CMV status not recorded). Some clones in this sample may be carry-over from other donors' samples. CDR3 nucleotide sequence: TGTGCCAGTAGTATCGGGGGGGTATCCTACAATGAGCAGTTCTTC. Translating it yields CASSIGGVSYNEQFF.